The T cell receptor (beta chain) under discussion was sequenced for a study of a mutant IDH1 vaccine in newly diagnosed glioma. About the research overall: Before enrollment, the patients had been treated with radiotherapy alone, temozolomide alone, or both together. Most of them had received both. Study-wide results and limits: Pseudoprogression seemed unlinked to shifts in top peripheral T cell clonotypes.

The CDR3 sequence is 15 residues long. Trimming cost V 8 bases and J 5 bases; bases outside gene matches: 11. Germline V lookup: CDR1 LNHDA, CDR2 SQIVND (reference sequence). The time point: baseline, week 1 (first vaccination visit). As for treatment: pre-vaccination baseline after standard-of-care therapy. There were new WHO grade 3 or 4 astrocytomas in the donors, and these were IDH1-mutant and ATRX-lost. TCRdb's copy holds only in-frame clones and misses some; the assay was immunoSEQ multiplex PCR. This table holds some 50,000 clones, 86% found once. Note on this clone: Its antigen is unknown.

The receptor comes from a man aged 35 to 55 with glioma. The sequencing used PBMCs, collected from a glioma patient treated with radiotherapy, temozolomide or both. The chain is built from TRBV19 and TRBJ1-3; TRBD1 agrees at 8 bases. CDR3 sequence: CASCPRTGLRNTIYF. The CDR3 nucleotides read TGTGCCAGTTGCCCTCGGACAGGGCTGAGAAACACCATATATTTT.